This paragraph covers one T cell receptor (beta chain) sequence. Germline V CDR1 and CDR2: SNHLY, FYNNEI. V dropped 8 bases and J dropped 3; count of bases not matched to a gene: 9. The CDR3 is made up of 14 amino acids. This table comes from immunoSEQ multiplex PCR, and its TCRdb copy is limited to in-frame clones, with some not included. The sample records some 22,000 clones, 80% to 90% being singletons. These data come from a study of PD-1 blockade in mismatch repair-deficient tumors. Here the sequenced sample was peripheral blood, taken 2 weeks after starting pembrolizumab. The chain is built from TRBV2 and TRBJ2-7; 8 bases fit TRBD1. The TCR sequence derives from an adult with mismatch repair-deficient cancer. The CDR3 spells CASLPGTGVYEQYF. DNA for the CDR3: TGTGCCAGCCTACCCGGGACAGGTGTCTACGAGCAGTACTTC.